Given below is one TCR beta chain in context. Many counts were recorded for this clone. There is no known antigen for this receptor. The input lacks base qualities; no much larger clone sits a single base away. The method was PCR. Instrument on record: Illumina HiSeq 4000. The TCR beta-chain CDR3 region of each patient was profiled by high-throughput sequencing. Per the original workflow: CDR3 differences across clinicopathological groups were used to build a classifier for discriminating distant-metastatic papillary thyroid cancer patients. The Shannon index was used to measure repertoire diversity, and the Morisita-Horn index was used to measure how similar tumor and blood repertoires were. TCRdb took the public reads, trimmed them with fastp at Q25, ran MiXCR for clone calling and kept in-frame beta chains. TCRdb's processing, not the study's, gives the V and J calls here. The sample contains about 93,000 clones, roughly 13% of them found a single time. The ten top clones hold about 11% of the sample.

No treatment had been received by any patient before thyroid surgery. Using T-cell receptor beta sequencing, the researchers looked back retrospectively at clinical samples from patients, gathered between about 2012 and 2018. The data are from a study of metastatic and nonmetastatic thyroid tumors (dated by TCRdb to between 2020 and 2021). Notes on the research overall: The researchers compared repertoires between peripheral blood samples and tumor or nodule tissue samples from patients with malignant or benign thyroid disease.

Taken from the germline V gene, the CDR1 and CDR2 loops are SGHRS and YFSETQ. The CDR3 has 19 amino acids, counting the end cysteine and phenylalanine. Solely the CDR3 DNA is kept, with 57 bases framed from the first base. Relative to germline, V is missing 4 bases and J is missing 0 bases, with 14 bases of the junction outside any gene match. What the work shows at the level of the full study, not this receptor alone: TCR beta diversity was reported as significantly higher in malignant tumors than in benign nodules, in both blood and tumor samples.

The origin of this receptor is a female donor with papillary thyroid cancer or a benign thyroid nodule (not recorded which). Some clones in this sample may be carry-over from other donors' samples. Sample: blood. The rearrangement combines TRBV5-1 with TRBJ2-2; 8 of the junction bases match TRBD2. The CDR3 loop reads CASSPTVAGGHPNTGELFF. The DNA sequence is given as TGCGCCAGCAGCCCCACGGTTGCGGGAGGCCACCCGAACACCGGGGAGCTGTTTTTT.